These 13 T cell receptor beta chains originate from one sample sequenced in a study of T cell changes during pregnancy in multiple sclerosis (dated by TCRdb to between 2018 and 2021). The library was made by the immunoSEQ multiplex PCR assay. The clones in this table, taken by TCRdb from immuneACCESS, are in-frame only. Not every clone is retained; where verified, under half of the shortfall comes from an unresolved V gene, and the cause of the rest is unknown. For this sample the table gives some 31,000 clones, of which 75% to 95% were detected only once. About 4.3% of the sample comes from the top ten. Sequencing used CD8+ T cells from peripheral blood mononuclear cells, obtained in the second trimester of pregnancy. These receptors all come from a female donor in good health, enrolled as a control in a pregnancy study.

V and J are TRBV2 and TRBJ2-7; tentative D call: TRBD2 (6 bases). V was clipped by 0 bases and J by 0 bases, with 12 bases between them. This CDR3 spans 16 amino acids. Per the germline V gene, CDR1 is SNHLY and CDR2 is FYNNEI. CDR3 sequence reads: CASSEAVQTSSYEQYF. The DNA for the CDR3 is TGTGCCAGCAGTGAAGCGGTCCAGACTAGCTCCTACGAGCAGTACTTC. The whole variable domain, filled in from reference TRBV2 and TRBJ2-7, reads EPEVTQTPSHQVTQMGQEVILRCVPISNHLYFYWYRQILGQKVEFLVSFYNNEISEKSEIFDDQFSVERPDGSNFTLKIRSTKLEDSAMYFCASSEAVQTSSYEQYFGPGTRLTVT.

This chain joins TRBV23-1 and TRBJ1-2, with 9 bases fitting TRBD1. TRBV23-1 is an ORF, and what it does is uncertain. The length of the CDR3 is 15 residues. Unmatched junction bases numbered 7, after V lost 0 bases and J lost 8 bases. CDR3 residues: CASSQSRQGEEGYTF. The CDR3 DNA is TGCGCCAGCAGTCAATCAAGACAGGGGGAGGAGGGCTACACCTTC.

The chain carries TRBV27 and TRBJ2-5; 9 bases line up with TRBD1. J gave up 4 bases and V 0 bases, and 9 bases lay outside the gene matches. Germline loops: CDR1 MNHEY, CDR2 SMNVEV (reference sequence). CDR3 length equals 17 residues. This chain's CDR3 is CASSLSTGTGWRETQYF. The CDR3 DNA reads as TGTGCCAGCAGTTTATCCACCGGGACAGGGTGGAGAGAGACCCAGTACTTC.

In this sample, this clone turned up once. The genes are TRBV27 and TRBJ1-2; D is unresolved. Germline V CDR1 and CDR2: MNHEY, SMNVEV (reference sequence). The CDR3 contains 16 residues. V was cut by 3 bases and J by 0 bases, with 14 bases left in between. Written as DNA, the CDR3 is TGTGCCAGCAGTTTTTTCCGGGGAGAAGCTAACTATGGCTACACCTTC. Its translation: CASSFFRGEANYGYTF.

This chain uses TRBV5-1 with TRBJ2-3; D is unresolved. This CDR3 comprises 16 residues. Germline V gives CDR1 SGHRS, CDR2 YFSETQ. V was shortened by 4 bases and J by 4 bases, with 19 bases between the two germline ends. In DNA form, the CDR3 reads TGCGCCAGCAGCCCCCTGAGTCCCCTCAAGTCAGATACGCAGTATTTT. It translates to CASSPLSPLKSDTQYF.

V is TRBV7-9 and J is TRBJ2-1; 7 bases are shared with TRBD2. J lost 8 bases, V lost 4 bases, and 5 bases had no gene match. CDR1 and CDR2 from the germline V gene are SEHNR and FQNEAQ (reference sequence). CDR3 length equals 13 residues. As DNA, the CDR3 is TGTGCCAGCAGCTCGGGGGGAAAGGATGAGCAGTTCTTC. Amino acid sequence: CASSSGGKDEQFF.

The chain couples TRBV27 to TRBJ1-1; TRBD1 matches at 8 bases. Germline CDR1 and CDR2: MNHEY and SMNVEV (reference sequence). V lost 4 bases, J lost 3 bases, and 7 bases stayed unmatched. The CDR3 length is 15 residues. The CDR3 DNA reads TGTGCCAGCAGTTCCCGACAGGGGCTGGACACTGAAGCTTTCTTT. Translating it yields CASSSRQGLDTEAFF.

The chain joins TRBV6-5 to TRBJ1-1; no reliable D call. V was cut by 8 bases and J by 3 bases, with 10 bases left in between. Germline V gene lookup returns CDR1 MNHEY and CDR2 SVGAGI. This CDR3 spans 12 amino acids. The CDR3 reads CASVSVDTEAFF. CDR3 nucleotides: TGTGCCAGCGTTTCAGTCGACACTGAAGCTTTCTTT.

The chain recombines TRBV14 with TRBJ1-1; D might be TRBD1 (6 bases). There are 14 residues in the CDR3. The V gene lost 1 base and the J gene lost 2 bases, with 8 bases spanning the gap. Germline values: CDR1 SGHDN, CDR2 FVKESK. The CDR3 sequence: CASSQVDSNTEAFF. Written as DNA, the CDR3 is TGTGCCAGCAGCCAAGTGGACAGTAACACTGAAGCTTTCTTT. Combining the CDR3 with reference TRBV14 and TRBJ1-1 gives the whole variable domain EAGVTQFPSHSVIEKGQTVTLRCDPISGHDNLYWYRRVMGKEIKFLLHFVKESKQDESGMPNNRFLAERTGGTYSTLKVQPAELEDSGVYFCASSQVDSNTEAFFGQGTRLTVV.

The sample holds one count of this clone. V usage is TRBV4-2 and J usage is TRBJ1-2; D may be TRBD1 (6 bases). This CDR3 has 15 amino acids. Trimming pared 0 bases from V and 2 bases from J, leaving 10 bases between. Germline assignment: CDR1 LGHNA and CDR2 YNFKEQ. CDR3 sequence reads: CASSQDRGGNYGYTF. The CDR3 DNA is TGTGCCAGCAGCCAAGATAGGGGGGGGAACTATGGCTACACCTTC.

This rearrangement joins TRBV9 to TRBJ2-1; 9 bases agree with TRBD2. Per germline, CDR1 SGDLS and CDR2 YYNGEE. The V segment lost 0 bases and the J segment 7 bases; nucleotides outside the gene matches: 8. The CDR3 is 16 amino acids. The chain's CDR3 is CASSVEEVAGVNEQFF. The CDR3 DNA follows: TGTGCCAGCAGCGTAGAGGAGGTAGCGGGGGTGAATGAGCAGTTCTTC.

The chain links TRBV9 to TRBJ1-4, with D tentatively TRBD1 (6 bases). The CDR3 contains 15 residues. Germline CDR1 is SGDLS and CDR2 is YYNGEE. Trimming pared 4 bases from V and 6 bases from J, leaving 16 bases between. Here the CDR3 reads CASSPRLGADEKLFF. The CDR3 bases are TGTGCCAGCAGCCCCCGGTTGGGGGCGGATGAAAAACTGTTTTTT. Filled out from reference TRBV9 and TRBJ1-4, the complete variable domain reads DSGVTQTPKHLITATGQRVTLRCSPRSGDLSVYWYQQSLDQGLQFLIQYYNGEERAKGNILERFSAQQFPDLHSELNLSSLELGDSALYFCASSPRLGADEKLFFGSGTQLSVL.

The CDR3 coding sequence is TGTGCCAGCAGTTTAGCGGCAGCGAATCAGCCCCAGCATTTT. It specifies CASSLAAANQPQHF. The chain links TRBV27 to TRBJ1-5, with D unclear. V was pared by 2 bases and J by 4 bases, with 9 bases between. The CDR3 is 14 residues long. Looked up from germline, CDR1 is MNHEY and CDR2 is SMNVEV (reference sequence).